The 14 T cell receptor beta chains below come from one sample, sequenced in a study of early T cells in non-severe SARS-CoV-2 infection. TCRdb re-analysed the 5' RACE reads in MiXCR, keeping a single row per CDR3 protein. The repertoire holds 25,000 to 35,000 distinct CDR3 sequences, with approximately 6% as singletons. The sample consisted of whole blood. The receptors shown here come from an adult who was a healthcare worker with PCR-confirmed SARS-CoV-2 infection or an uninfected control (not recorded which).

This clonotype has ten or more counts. CDR3 bases: TGTGCCAGCAGTACGGGACCTCGAGCTTTCTTT. Protein product: CASSTGPRAFF. V is TRBV7-9 and J is TRBJ1-1, with TRBD1 as a possible D gene (5 bases). Germline lookup yields CDR1 SEHNR and CDR2 FQNEAQ (reference sequence). Trimming shortened V by 6 bases and J by 10 bases, and 12 bases separated the two germline ends. The CDR3 covers 11 residues.

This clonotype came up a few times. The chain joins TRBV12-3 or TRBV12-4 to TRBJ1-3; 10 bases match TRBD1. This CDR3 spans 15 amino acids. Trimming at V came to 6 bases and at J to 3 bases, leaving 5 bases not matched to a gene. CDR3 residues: CASSPGQGSGNTIYF. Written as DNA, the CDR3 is TGTGCCAGCAGCCCGGGACAGGGGAGTGGAAACACCATATATTTT.

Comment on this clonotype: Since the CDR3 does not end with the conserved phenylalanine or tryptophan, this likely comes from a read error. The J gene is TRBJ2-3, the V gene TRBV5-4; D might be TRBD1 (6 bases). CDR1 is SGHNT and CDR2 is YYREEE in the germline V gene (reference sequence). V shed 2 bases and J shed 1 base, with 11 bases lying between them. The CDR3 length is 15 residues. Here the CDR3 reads CASSLGGSGTDTQYL. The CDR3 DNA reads TGTGCCAGCAGCTTAGGGGGTTCGGGCACAGATACGCAGTATTTG.

This chain's CDR3 is CSAKFQDIQETQYF. The CDR3 region has the DNA TGCAGTGCCAAGTTTCAGGACATCCAAGAGACCCAGTACTTC. The chain recombines TRBV20-1 with TRBJ2-5; tentative D call: TRBD1 (5 bases). The CDR3 totals 14 residues. Germline CDR1 reads DFQATT; CDR2 reads SNEGSKA (reference sequence). Trimming shortened V by 6 bases and J by 1 base, and 15 bases separated the two germline ends.

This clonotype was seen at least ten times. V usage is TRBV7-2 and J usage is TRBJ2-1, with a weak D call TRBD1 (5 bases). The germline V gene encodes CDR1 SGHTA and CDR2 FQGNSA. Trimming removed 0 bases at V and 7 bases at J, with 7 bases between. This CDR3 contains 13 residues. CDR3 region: CASSLAGQNEQFF. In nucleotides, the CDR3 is TGTGCCAGCAGCTTAGCGGGGCAGAATGAGCAGTTCTTC.

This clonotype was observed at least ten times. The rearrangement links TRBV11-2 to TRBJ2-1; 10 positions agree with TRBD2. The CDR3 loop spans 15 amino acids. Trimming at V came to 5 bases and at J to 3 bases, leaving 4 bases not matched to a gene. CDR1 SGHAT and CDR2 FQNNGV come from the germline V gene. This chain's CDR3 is CASSAGLAVYNEQFF. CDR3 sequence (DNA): TGTGCCAGCAGCGCCGGACTAGCGGTCTACAATGAGCAGTTCTTC.

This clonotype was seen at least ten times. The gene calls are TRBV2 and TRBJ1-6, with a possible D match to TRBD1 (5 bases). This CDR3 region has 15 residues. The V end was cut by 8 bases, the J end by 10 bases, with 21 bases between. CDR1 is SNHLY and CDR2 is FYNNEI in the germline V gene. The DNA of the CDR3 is TGTGCCAGCTCCCCCAGGGCCCCTGGAGGCTCACCCCTCCACTTT. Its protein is CASSPRAPGGSPLHF.

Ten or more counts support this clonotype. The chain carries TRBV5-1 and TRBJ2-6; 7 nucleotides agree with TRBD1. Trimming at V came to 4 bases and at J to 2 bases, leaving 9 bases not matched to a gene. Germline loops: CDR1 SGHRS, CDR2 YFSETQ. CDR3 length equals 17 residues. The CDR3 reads CASSLIPTGAGANVLTF. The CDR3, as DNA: TGCGCCAGCAGCCTGATCCCCACAGGGGCTGGGGCCAACGTCCTGACTTTC.

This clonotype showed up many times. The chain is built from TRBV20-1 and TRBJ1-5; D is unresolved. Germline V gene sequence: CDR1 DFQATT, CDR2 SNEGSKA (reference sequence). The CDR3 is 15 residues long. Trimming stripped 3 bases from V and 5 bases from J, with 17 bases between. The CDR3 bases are TGCAGTGCTAGTTATTCATTCAGTGTTTATCAGCCCCAGCATTTT. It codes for CSASYSFSVYQPQHF.

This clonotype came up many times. CDR3 region: CASSYSTGKETQYF. DNA for the CDR3: TGTGCCAGCAGCTACTCGACAGGAAAAGAGACCCAGTACTTC. This chain joins TRBV7-2 and TRBJ2-5; TRBD1 might be the D (6 bases). The CDR3 consists of 14 residues. V was clipped by 4 bases and J by 3 bases, with 12 bases between them. The germline V gene encodes CDR1 SGHTA and CDR2 FQGNSA.

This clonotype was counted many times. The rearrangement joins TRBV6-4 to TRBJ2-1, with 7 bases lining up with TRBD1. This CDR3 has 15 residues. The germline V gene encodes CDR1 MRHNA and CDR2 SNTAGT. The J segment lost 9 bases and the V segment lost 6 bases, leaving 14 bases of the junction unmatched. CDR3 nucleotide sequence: TGTGCCAGCAGCCAAGACAGGGCCGGGTCGGGTGAGCAGTTCTTC. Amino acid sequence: CASSQDRAGSGEQFF.

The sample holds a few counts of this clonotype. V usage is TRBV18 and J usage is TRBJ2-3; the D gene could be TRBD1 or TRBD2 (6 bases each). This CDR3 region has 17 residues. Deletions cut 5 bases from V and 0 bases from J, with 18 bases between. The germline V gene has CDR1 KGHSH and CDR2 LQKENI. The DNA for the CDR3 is TGTGCCAGCTCAGGCGTTCGGCAGGGGACTAGCACAGATACGCAGTATTTT. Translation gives CASSGVRQGTSTDTQYF.

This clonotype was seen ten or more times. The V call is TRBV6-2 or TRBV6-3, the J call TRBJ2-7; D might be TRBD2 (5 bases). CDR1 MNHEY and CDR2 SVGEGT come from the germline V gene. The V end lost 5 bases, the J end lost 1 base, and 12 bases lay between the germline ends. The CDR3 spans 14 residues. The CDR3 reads CASSNAGVSYEQYF. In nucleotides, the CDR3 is TGTGCCAGCAGTAACGCCGGGGTTTCCTACGAGCAGTACTTC.

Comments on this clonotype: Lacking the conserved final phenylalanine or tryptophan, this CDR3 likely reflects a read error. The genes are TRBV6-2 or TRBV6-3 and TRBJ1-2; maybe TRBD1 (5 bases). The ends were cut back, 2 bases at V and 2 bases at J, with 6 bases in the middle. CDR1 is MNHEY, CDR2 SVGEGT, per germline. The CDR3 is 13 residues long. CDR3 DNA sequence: TGTGCCAGCAGTTACCGGGACAACTATGGCTACACCCTC. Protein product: CASSYRDNYGYTL.